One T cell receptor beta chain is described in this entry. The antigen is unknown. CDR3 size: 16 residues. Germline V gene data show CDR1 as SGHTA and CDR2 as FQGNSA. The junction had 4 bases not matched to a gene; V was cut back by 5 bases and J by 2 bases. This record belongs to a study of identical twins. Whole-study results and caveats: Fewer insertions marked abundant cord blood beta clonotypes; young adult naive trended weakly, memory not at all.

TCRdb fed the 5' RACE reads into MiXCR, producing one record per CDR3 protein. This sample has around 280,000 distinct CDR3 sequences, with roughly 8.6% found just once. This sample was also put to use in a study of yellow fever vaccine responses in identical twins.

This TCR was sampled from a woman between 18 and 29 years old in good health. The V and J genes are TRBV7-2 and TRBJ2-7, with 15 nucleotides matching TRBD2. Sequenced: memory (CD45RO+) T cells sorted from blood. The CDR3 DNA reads TGTGCCAGCAGCCGACGGACTAGCGGGAGGGCCTACGAGCAGTACTTC. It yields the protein CASSRRTSGRAYEQYF.